Presented here are 23 T cell receptor beta chains from one specimen sequenced in a study of T cells in Graves' hyperthyroidism and ophthalmopathy. The source material, RNA transcripts, was used to amplify TCR beta CDR3 regions. When the TCR CDR3 underwent first-round RT-PCR, the HTBI primer set was used. TCRdb reprocessed the multiplex PCR reads with MiXCR, giving one entry per CDR3 protein. The sample yields hundreds of thousands of distinct CDR3 sequences, more than 14% seen once. Material: blood. The receptor source for this set is a woman between 45 and 60 years old with Graves' ophthalmopathy.

This clonotype was seen a few times. The rearrangement links TRBV29-1 to TRBJ2-7; D is possibly TRBD2 (6 bases). V shed 7 bases and J shed 0 bases, with 10 bases lying between them. Germline assignment: CDR1 SQVTM and CDR2 ANQGSEA. The CDR3 consists of 12 residues. CDR3 residues: CSGAGASYEQYF. CDR3 in DNA: TGCAGCGGAGCGGGCGCCTCCTACGAGCAGTACTTC.

This clonotype was counted between two and nine times. The chain carries TRBV20-1 and TRBJ2-7; no reliable D call. V was pared by 8 bases and J by 5 bases, with 10 bases between. The CDR3 length is 10 residues. Germline CDR1 is DFQATT and CDR2 is SNEGSKA (reference sequence). The CDR3 sequence is CSPLGNEQYF. CDR3 nucleotides: TGCAGTCCTCTGGGTAACGAGCAGTACTTC.

This chain connects TRBV27 to TRBJ2-3; the match to TRBD2 covers 11 bases. The CDR3 is made up of 15 amino acids. V was pared by 6 bases and J by 8 bases, with 10 bases of the junction left unmatched. CDR1 is MNHEY, CDR2 SMNVEV, per germline (reference sequence). CDR3 DNA: TGTGCCAGCAGAAAACCGGGACTAGCGGCAGGTACGCAGTATTTT. Residues: CASRKPGLAAGTQYF.

The chain links TRBV10-3 to TRBJ1-1, with D tentatively TRBD1 (6 bases). V lost 7 bases and J 1 base, leaving 16 bases between the germline ends. CDR1 and CDR2 from the germline V gene are ENHRY and SYGVKD. The CDR3 runs to 15 residues. This chain's CDR3 is CAINNRGAGNTEAFF. The CDR3 nucleotides are TGTGCCATCAATAACCGGGGGGCGGGGAACACTGAAGCTTTCTTT.

Many counts were recorded for this clonotype. V gene TRBV7-2 combines with J gene TRBJ2-3, with no clear D. Germline CDR1 SGHTA, CDR2 FQGNSA. The CDR3 extends over 12 amino acids. V lost 4 bases and J lost 2, with 4 bases in between. Written as DNA, the CDR3 is TGTGCCAGCAGCTCGAACACAGATACGCAGTATTTT. Residues: CASSSNTDTQYF.

This clonotype has at least ten counts. V gene TRBV30 combines with J gene TRBJ1-2, with D possibly TRBD1 on 6 matching bases. Germline V gene sequence: CDR1 GTSNPN, CDR2 SVGIG (reference sequence). Trimming pared 0 bases from V and 4 bases from J, leaving 12 bases between. This CDR3 is 14 amino acids long. DNA of the CDR3: TGTGCCTGGAGTGTCTCCAGGGGCGGCTATGGCTACACCTTC. Amino acids: CAWSVSRGGYGYTF.

V and J are TRBV9 and TRBJ2-1, with 8 bases matching TRBD2. The CDR3 runs to 15 residues. After removal of 3 bases from V and 7 bases from J, the junction contained 9 bases not matched to a gene. The germline V gene encodes CDR1 SGDLS and CDR2 YYNGEE. The CDR3 loop is CASSASGSGWNEQFF. In nucleotides, the CDR3 is TGTGCCAGCAGCGCAAGCGGGAGCGGATGGAATGAGCAGTTCTTC.

The sample holds many counts of this clonotype. Here the CDR3 DNA reads TGTGCTAGTGGTTCGCCGACTAGCGGGCTTTCCTACGAGCAGTACTTC. It is translated as CASGSPTSGLSYEQYF. This sequence joins TRBV12-5 and TRBJ2-7; 10 positions agree with TRBD2. CDR3 length: 16 residues. The V gene's germline CDR1 is LGHNT and CDR2 FRNRAP. Trimming took 4 bases from V and 1 from J; bases not matched to a gene: 7.

This sequence joins TRBV6-6 and TRBJ2-3; 7 nucleotides agree with TRBD2. CDR3 length: 16 amino acids. The V gene end was trimmed by 0 bases and the J gene end by 2 bases; junction bases not matched to a gene: 5. Germline lookup yields CDR1 MNHNY and CDR2 SVGAGI (reference sequence). CDR3 sequence: CASSYSSSGLTDTQYF. CDR3 DNA sequence: TGTGCCAGCAGTTACTCTTCTAGCGGCCTCACAGATACGCAGTATTTT.

The chain links TRBV7-9 to TRBJ2-7; 9 bases align to TRBD1. The CDR3 is 15 residues long. V was clipped by 8 bases and J by 1 base; unmatched bases: 9. Germline CDR1 SEHNR, CDR2 FQNEAQ (reference sequence). CDR3 region: CASYATGGRSYEQYF. DNA for the CDR3: TGTGCCAGCTATGCAACAGGGGGCCGGTCCTACGAGCAGTACTTC.

This clonotype was found a few times. This sequence joins TRBV30 and TRBJ1-5; D may be TRBD1 (6 bases). The V end lost 2 bases, the J end lost 6 bases, and 11 bases lay between the germline ends. Germline V CDR1 and CDR2: GTSNPN, SVGIG (reference sequence). The CDR3 is made up of 13 amino acids. CDR3 DNA: TGTGCCTGGAGTTATAACAGGGCTCAGCCCCAGCATTTT. It is translated as CAWSYNRAQPQHF. The full variable domain, with the rest looked up from reference TRBV30 and TRBJ1-5, is SQTIHQWPATLVQPVGSPLSLECTVEGTSNPNLYWYRQAAGRGLQLLFYSVGIGQISSEVPQNLSASRPQDRQFILSSKKLLLSDSGFYLCAWSYNRAQPQHFGDGTRLSIL.

The chain is built from TRBV7-8 and TRBJ1-2; no definite D call. V lost 1 base to trimming and J lost 10 bases, with 10 bases between them. The CDR3 loop spans 12 amino acids. Germline V gene lookup returns CDR1 SGHVS and CDR2 FQNEAQ. The CDR3 spells CASSLGPPDYTF. The DNA of the CDR3 is TGTGCCAGCAGCTTAGGCCCACCGGACTACACCTTC. The whole variable domain, filled in from reference TRBV7-8 and TRBJ1-2, reads GAGVSQSPRYKVAKRGQDVALRCDPISGHVSLFWYQQALGQGPEFLTYFQNEAQLDKSGLPSDRFFAERPEGSVSTLKIQRTQQEDSAVYLCASSLGPPDYTFGSGTRLTVV.

This sequence joins TRBV27 and TRBJ2-7, with 12 bases identical to TRBD2. The CDR3 has 15 residues. Germline CDR1 and CDR2: MNHEY and SMNVEV (reference sequence). V lost 6 bases to trimming and J lost 5 bases; unmatched junction nucleotides: 8. The CDR3, as DNA: TGTGCCAGCAGCCTTGTGACTAGCGGGAGAAACGAGCAGTACTTC. It specifies CASSLVTSGRNEQYF.

At least ten counts were recorded for this clonotype. The rearrangement joins TRBV10-3 to TRBJ2-3, with D maybe TRBD1 (5 bases). Germline CDR1 is ENHRY and CDR2 is SYGVKD. Trimming left V 2 bases short and J 0 bases short, with 12 bases between. CDR3 length: 16 residues. The CDR3 nucleotides read TGTGCCATCAGTGAGACAGGCCTCGTTAGCACAGATACGCAGTATTTT. This encodes CAISETGLVSTDTQYF.

Worth noting for this clonotype: One junction end disagrees with the germline gene, perhaps due to a read error. The rearrangement joins TRBV12-3 or TRBV12-4 to TRBJ2-2; TRBD2 is a possible D gene (6 bases). The CDR3 has 14 residues. The CDR3 region has the DNA TGTGCCAGCAGTTTAGCGGGGGATTCCGGGGGGCTGTTTTTT. Translating gives CASSLAGDSGGLFF.

This clonotype was seen more than once but under ten times. The chain recombines TRBV6-1 with TRBJ1-4, with 10 bases identical to TRBD1. The CDR3 length is 15 residues. V lost 2 bases, J lost 8 bases, and 5 bases stayed unmatched. The germline gives CDR1 MNHNS, CDR2 SASEGT. CDR3 DNA: TGTGCCAGCAGTGAATCGGGACAGGGGCGGGAAAAACTGTTTTTT. Translating gives CASSESGQGREKLFF.

This clonotype was recorded at least ten times. The chain employs TRBV7-3 and TRBJ2-7, with 10 bases aligning to TRBD2. After removal of 5 bases from V and 2 bases from J, the junction contained 9 bases not matched to a gene. This CDR3 comprises 16 residues. Germline CDR1 reads SGHTA; CDR2 reads FQGTGA. CDR3 in amino acids: CASSPRPGLATYEQYF. CDR3 coding DNA: TGTGCCAGCAGCCCTCGACCGGGACTAGCGACCTACGAGCAGTACTTC. Based on the CDR3 plus reference TRBV7-3 and TRBJ2-7, the full variable domain is GAGVSQTPSNKVTEKGKYVELRCDPISGHTALYWYRQSLGQGPEFLIYFQGTGAADDSGLPNDRFFAVRPEGSVSTLKIQRTERGDSAVYLCASSPRPGLATYEQYFGPGTRLTVT.

This clonotype showed up many times. J is TRBJ2-1 and V is TRBV6-4, with 11 positions matching TRBD2. Germline CDR1 MRHNA, CDR2 SNTAGT. V trimming: 2 bases; J trimming: 6 bases; junction bases outside the gene matches: 3. The CDR3 covers 15 residues. CDR3 sequence: CASSDPSGGSNEQFF. The CDR3 nucleotides are TGTGCCAGCAGTGACCCTAGCGGGGGGTCCAATGAGCAGTTCTTC.

This clonotype was observed a few times. The V gene is TRBV10-3, the J gene TRBJ2-1, with a possible D match to TRBD1 (6 bases). Germline loops: CDR1 ENHRY, CDR2 SYGVKD. Trimming took 10 bases from V and 3 from J, leaving 13 bases between them. The length of the CDR3 is 13 residues. CDR3 loop: CATSGQNYNEQFF. In nucleotides, the CDR3 is TGTGCCACGAGCGGACAGAACTACAATGAGCAGTTCTTC.

This clonotype was seen ten or more times. This chain links TRBV18 with TRBJ2-7; D may be TRBD1 (6 bases). The CDR3 covers 14 residues. In germline, CDR1 is KGHSH, CDR2 LQKENI. V lost 5 bases and J 5 bases, leaving 16 bases between the germline ends. CDR3 amino acids: CASSDDRRGNEQYF. CDR3 bases: TGTGCCAGCTCAGACGACAGGCGTGGAAACGAGCAGTACTTC.

CDR3 protein: CASSLRGGKQFF. The CDR3 nucleotides are TGTGCCAGCAGCTTAAGAGGGGGCAAGCAGTTCTTC. The chain carries TRBV7-3 and TRBJ2-1; 7 bases are a match to TRBD1. This CDR3 contains 12 residues. V was pared by 1 base and J by 11 bases, with 2 bases of the junction left unmatched. The germline V gene encodes CDR1 SGHTA and CDR2 FQGTGA.

V and J are TRBV30 and TRBJ1-1; 8 positions match TRBD1. V was clipped by 4 bases and J by 5 bases; unmatched bases: 9. Germline V lookup: CDR1 GTSNPN, CDR2 SVGIG (reference sequence). CDR3 length: 14 amino acids. CDR3 residues: CAWTMDRVRTEAFF. Here the CDR3 DNA reads TGTGCCTGGACCATGGACAGGGTTAGGACTGAAGCTTTCTTT.

The chain joins TRBV6-1 to TRBJ2-3, with D possibly being TRBD2 (5 bases). V lost 5 bases and J 3 bases, leaving 15 bases between the germline ends. The CDR3 runs 15 residues. Germline CDR1 reads MNHNS; CDR2 reads SASEGT. As DNA, the CDR3 is TGTGCCAGCAGTCCCGGGAACCGGCTGACAGATACGCAGTATTTT. Its protein is CASSPGNRLTDTQYF.